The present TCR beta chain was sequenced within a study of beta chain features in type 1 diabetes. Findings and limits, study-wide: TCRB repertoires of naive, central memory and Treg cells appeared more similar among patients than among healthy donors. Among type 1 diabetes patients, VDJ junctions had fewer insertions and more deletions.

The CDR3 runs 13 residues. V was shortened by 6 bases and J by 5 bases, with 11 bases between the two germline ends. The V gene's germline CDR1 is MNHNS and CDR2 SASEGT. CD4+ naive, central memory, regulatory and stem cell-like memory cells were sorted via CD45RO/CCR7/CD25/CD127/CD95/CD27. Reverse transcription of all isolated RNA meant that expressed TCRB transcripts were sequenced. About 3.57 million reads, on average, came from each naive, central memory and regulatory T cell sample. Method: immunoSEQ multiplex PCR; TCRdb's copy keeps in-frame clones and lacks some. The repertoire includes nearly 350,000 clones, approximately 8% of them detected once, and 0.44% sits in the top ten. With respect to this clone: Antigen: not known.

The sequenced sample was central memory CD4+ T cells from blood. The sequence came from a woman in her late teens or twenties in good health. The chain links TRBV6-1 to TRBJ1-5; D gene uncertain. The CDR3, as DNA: TGTGCCAGCAGCAGATCTCTTGATCAGCCCCAGCATTTT. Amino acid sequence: CASSRSLDQPQHF.